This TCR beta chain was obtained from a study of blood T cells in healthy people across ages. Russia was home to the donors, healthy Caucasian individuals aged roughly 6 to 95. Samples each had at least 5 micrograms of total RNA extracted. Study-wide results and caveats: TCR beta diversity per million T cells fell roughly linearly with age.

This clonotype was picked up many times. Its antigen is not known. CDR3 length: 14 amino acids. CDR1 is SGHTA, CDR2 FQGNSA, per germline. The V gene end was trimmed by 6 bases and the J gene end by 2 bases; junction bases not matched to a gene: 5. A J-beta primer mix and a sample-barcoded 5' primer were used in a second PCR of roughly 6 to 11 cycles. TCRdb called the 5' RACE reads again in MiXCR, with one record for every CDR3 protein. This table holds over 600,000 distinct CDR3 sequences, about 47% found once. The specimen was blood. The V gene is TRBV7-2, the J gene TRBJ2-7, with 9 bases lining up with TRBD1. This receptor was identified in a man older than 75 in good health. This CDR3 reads CASRRQGGTYEQYF. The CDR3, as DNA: TGTGCCAGCAGAAGACAGGGGGGGACCTACGAGCAGTACTTC.